Included here is one TCR beta chain sequence, with context. The antigen it binds to is not known. No per-base quality is available; no much larger clone lies one base away. This specimen comes from a study of cytomegalovirus exposure and HLA in healthy donors (dated by TCRdb to about 2017). Notes on the research overall: According to a later analysis, one platform produced both the roughly 120 validation repertoires and the roughly 650 repertoires of the first cohort. Besides the first cohort of roughly 640 subjects, a separate validation cohort made up of roughly 120 different subjects was used. The study aimed to test whether cataloging public T cell receptors could reveal signatures of past pathogen exposure. To predict cytomegalovirus infection status, the study brought together high-throughput TCR immunosequencing, statistical association of individual TCRs with disease status, and machine learning. General conclusions and limits of the study: The validation cohort had no HLA typing available for a later analysis, so co-occurrence within that cohort was assessed over all 110 or so repertoires. In vitro tests confirmed that a few of the cytomegalovirus-associated TCR beta chains recognize cytomegalovirus antigens. The study listed 150 to 200 TCR beta chains as associated with cytomegalovirus. The classifier was reported to diagnose cytomegalovirus status with high specificity and sensitivity in both the original cohort and the validation cohort. Most TCR sequences were observed very rarely across donors, whereas some public TCRs were present in many individuals. The authors suggested that the approach could potentially be generalized to other disease states and immunological phenotypes. Of the cluster scores, 94% were above 0 in a later analysis, which found that TCRs clustered in the first cohort also tended to co-occur in the approximately 110 validation repertoires.

Donors formed part of the validation cohort, which comprised over a hundred subjects and was distinct from the first cohort of over 500 subjects. Library prep was done by the immunoSEQ multiplex PCR assay. Processing in the source paper ran as follows. A statistical classification framework was built for diagnosing cytomegalovirus status from the catalog of TCR beta chain sequences. This is the immuneACCESS table as TCRdb keeps it, with only in-frame sequences that have V and J called. A part of the clones is gone; compared with another copy, unresolved V genes explain less than half, and the rest is unexplained. D and trimming come from the DNA, and the V and J calls and clone size come from that table. This sample comprises roughly 310,000 clones, approximately 86% of them detected only once. The ten top clones hold roughly 0.96% of the sample. This TCR came from a man in his thirties or forties in good health and CMV-seronegative. Sequencing was performed on PBMCs.

The bases read TGTGCCAGCAGCTTCCGGGCGGGAGGTTTGGAAAAACTGTTTTTT. Its translation is CASSFRAGGLEKLFF. The chain employs TRBV7-9 and TRBJ1-4; there is no confident call for the D gene. Counted from cysteine to phenylalanine, this CDR3 has 15 amino acids. Of all the DNA, just the CDR3 is kept, 45 bases in frame from base 1. V sheds 3 bases and J sheds 8 bases, leaving 16 bases between their ends. CDR1 and CDR2, per the germline V gene (reference sequence), are SEHNR and FQNEAQ.